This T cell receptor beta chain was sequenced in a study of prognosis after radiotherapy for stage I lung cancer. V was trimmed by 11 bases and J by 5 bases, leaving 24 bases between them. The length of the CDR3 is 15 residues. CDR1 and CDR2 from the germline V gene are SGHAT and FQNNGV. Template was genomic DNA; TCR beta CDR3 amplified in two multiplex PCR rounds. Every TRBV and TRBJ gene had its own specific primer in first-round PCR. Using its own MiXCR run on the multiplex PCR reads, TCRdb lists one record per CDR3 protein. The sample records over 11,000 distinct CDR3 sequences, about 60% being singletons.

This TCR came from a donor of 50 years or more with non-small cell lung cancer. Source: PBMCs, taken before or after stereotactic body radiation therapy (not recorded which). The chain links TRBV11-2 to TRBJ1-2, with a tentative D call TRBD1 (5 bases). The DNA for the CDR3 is TGTGCCTCCGCGACCTCCGGGACGGTTCGGTATGGCTACACCTTC. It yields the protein CASATSGTVRYGYTF.